The present entry profiles one T cell receptor beta chain with its context. Its antigen is as yet unknown. There were only healthy Caucasians among the donors. This sample is drawn from a study of identical twins. Trimming cost V 4 bases and J 3 bases; bases outside gene matches: 3. Germline CDR1 is SEHNR and CDR2 is FQNEAQ (reference sequence). The CDR3 extends over 17 amino acids. TCRdb reanalysed the 5' RACE reads using MiXCR and keeps one entry per CDR3 protein. The top ten hold about 0.48% of the sample, which has 450,000 to 600,000 distinct CDR3 sequences, around 22% seen once. Overall study findings and caveats: The study reached conclusions through statistical analysis that was cross-sectional, not following the same donors. Alpha sequences that were out-of-frame and twin-shared showed an excess of low generation probability.

A further study also used this sample, focusing on yellow fever vaccine responses in identical twins. That report notes: Twins' vaccine T cell response reportedly seemed partly convergent, partly personalized.

V gene TRBV7-9 combines with J gene TRBJ2-1; 16 positions match TRBD2. The receptor's source is a woman aged 18-29 years in good health. The specimen sequenced was CD4+ T cells sorted from blood. The CDR3 is CASSSGTSGRVYNEQFF. The CDR3 coding sequence is TGTGCCAGCAGCTCCGGGACTAGCGGGAGGGTCTACAATGAGCAGTTCTTC.